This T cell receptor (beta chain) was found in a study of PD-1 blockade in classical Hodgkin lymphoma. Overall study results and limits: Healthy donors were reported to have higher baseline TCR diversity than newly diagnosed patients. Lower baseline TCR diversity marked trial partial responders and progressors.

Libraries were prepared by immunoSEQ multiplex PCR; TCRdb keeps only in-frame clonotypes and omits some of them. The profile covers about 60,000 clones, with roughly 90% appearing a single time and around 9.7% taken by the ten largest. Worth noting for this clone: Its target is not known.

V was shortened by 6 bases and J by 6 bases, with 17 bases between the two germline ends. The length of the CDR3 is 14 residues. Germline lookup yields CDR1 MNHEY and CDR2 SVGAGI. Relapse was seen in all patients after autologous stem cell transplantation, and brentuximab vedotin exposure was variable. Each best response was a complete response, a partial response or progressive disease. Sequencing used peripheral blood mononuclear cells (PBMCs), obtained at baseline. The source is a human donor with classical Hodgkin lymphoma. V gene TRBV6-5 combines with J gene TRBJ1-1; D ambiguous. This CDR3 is CASSPGGRGPEAFF. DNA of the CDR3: TGTGCCAGCAGCCCGGGCGGGAGAGGGCCTGAAGCTTTCTTT.